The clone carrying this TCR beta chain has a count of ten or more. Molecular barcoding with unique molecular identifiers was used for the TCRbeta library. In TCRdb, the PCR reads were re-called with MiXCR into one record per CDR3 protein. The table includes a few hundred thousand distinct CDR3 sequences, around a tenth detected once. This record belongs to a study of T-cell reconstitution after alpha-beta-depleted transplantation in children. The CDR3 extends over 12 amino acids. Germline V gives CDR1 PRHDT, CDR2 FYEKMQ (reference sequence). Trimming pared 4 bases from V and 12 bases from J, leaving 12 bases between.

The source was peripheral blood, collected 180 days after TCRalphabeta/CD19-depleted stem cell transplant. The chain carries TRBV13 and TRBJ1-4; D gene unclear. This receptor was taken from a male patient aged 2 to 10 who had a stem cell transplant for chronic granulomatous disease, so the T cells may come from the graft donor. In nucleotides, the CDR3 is TGTGCCAGCAGCTCCGATCGGGGAGAACTGTTTTTT. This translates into CASSSDRGELFF.